A single T cell receptor beta chain is shown here with its context. The antigen is undetermined. This record comes from a study of cytomegalovirus exposure and HLA in healthy donors. CDR1 is SGHAT and CDR2 is FQDESV in the germline V gene (reference sequence). Trimming shortened V by 3 bases and J by 6 bases, and 9 bases separated the two germline ends. This CDR3 has 12 amino acids. Study outcomes and limitations: Association with HLA alleles at 0.05 false discovery rate was found for 15,000 to 20,000 TCR beta sequences in a later analysis.

The PCR had 60 Vbeta and 13 Jbeta primers. Measured with immunoSEQ multiplex PCR; TCRdb has only the in-frame clones, and not every one. The sample records more than 110,000 clones, around 84% being singletons. The sample consisted of PBMCs. This TCR was sampled from a man between 45 and 60 years old in good health and CMV-seronegative. The rearrangement links TRBV11-1 to TRBJ2-7; D unclear. The CDR3 loop is CASSLNRVEQYF. DNA of the CDR3: TGTGCCAGCAGCTTGAATCGGGTCGAGCAGTACTTC.